This T cell receptor beta chain comes out of a study of cytomegalovirus exposure and HLA in healthy donors. The CDR3 loop spans 14 amino acids. CDR1 is MNHEY and CDR2 is SMNVEV in the germline V gene (reference sequence). V was pared by 1 base and J by 9 bases, with 4 bases of the junction left unmatched. Whole-study results and caveats: It was likely that a cluster of highly shared sequence variants was a sequencing artifact.

The PCR made use of 60 Vbeta and 13 Jbeta primers. Original processing notes: In a later analysis, 70 million to 80 million unique TCR beta chains included roughly 11 million shared by two or more donors. Generated by immunoSEQ multiplex PCR, the TCRdb table keeps only in-frame clones and is missing some. The V and J calls and the clone size are those of that table, but D and trimming were determined from the DNA. The data contain a few hundred thousand clones, more than 85% of them seen just once; the ten biggest clones take up roughly 1%. Remarks on this clone: Its antigen remains unidentified.

This TCR was sampled from a woman aged 18 to 35 in good health and CMV-seronegative. The specimen sequenced was PBMCs. The chain has TRBV27 and TRBJ2-1; the match to TRBD2 covers 9 bases. DNA of the CDR3: TGTGCCAGCAGTTTATTAGCGGGGGTTGGTGAGCAGTTCTTC. Protein product: CASSLLAGVGEQFF.